The subject of this entry is one TCR beta chain. In germline, CDR1 is MNHEY, CDR2 SVGAGI. The V gene end was trimmed by 2 bases and the J gene end by 3 bases; junction bases not matched to a gene: 3. The CDR3 runs 14 residues. Measured with immunoSEQ multiplex PCR; TCRdb has only the in-frame clones, and not every one. The data show 140,000 or so clones, about 79% seen once. This record comes from a study of cytotoxic CD8 clonotypes in ibrutinib-treated CLL. Study in general: The study included 11 relapsed/refractory and under 16 treatment-naive patients; about 17 had IGHV unmutated disease.

V and J are TRBV6-5 and TRBJ1-1; 7 nucleotides match TRBD1. This receptor was obtained from a human donor with chronic lymphocytic leukemia. Sequencing was performed on PBMCs, taken after 12 months of ibrutinib treatment. The CDR3 region is CASSYRQGYTEAFF. DNA for the CDR3: TGTGCCAGCAGTTACCGACAGGGCTACACTGAAGCTTTCTTT.